This TCR beta chain was captured by sequencing in a study of cytomegalovirus exposure and HLA in healthy donors. Study-wide context: According to later analysis, the same platform produced the approximately 120 validation and several hundred first-cohort repertoires. Findings of the study overall: It was reported that the classifier diagnosed cytomegalovirus status with high specificity and sensitivity in both the original and validation cohorts. Cytomegalovirus-associated TCR beta chains were listed, numbering some 150.

V lost 0 bases and J lost 2, with 8 bases in between. The CDR3 runs to 14 residues. The germline CDR1 and CDR2 sequences are PRHDT and FYEKMQ (reference sequence). Clones were read by immunoSEQ multiplex PCR, and TCRdb kept only the in-frame ones, dropping some. The sample yields 70,000 to 75,000 clones, approximately 96% seen once. While the first cohort had 500 to 700 subjects, the donors belonged to the separate validation cohort of about 110 subjects. Points on this clone: The antigen is undetermined.

The TCR was taken from a man aged 18 to 29 in good health and CMV-seropositive. The chain carries TRBV13 and TRBJ2-7; possible D gene TRBD2, 6 bases. Sequencing input: PBMCs. The chain's CDR3 is CASSLGPSAYEQYF. The CDR3 DNA sequence: TGTGCCAGCAGCTTAGGTCCTAGCGCCTACGAGCAGTACTTC.